This is a list of T cell receptor beta chains from one sample in a study of T cell responses to AZD1222 COVID-19 vaccine. The data were produced by immunoSEQ multiplex PCR, yet TCRdb's version contains in-frame clones alone and is incomplete. The data show some 84,000 clones, with 80% to 90% seen just once and about 8% held by the top ten. The sequences come from peripheral blood, collected on day 0 of AZD1222 vaccination. These receptor sequences come from an adult in good health. The CDR3 runs from the conserved cysteine through the conserved F or W. A D gene is named only where the DNA matches it firmly. Clone size is stated in some rows and not others, as once, few, many or a class when expanded.

>.|.|TRBJ1-5|TRBV28
CASSFGGGQPQHF
TGTGCCAGCAGTTTTGGGGGAGGTCAGCCCCAGCATTTT
>.|.|TRBJ2-7|TRBV27
CASSLSPGAGYYEQYF
TGTGCCAGCAGTTTATCCCCAGGGGCAGGCTACTACGAGCAGTACTTC
>once|.|TRBJ2-7|TRBV30
CAGQGGNGYYEQYF
TGTGCCGGACAAGGGGGGAACGGGTACTACGAGCAGTACTTC
>.|.|TRBJ2-7|TRBV28
CASSLREQYF
TGTGCCAGCAGTTTGAGGGAGCAGTACTTC
>few|.|TRBJ2-3|TRBV5-6
CASSPGWWTDTQYF
TGTGCCAGCAGCCCCGGGTGGTGGACAGATACGCAGTATTTT
>.|TRBD2|TRBJ2-1|TRBV5-4
CASSLLRTSGRYHEQFF
TGTGCCAGCAGCTTGTTACGGACTAGCGGGAGATACCATGAGCAGTTCTTC
>.|.|TRBJ2-1|TRBV9
CASSVQGAGDEQFF
TGTGCCAGCAGCGTACAGGGGGCGGGAGATGAGCAGTTCTTC
>.|TRBD1|TRBJ2-7|TRBV28
CASSPHRDRGIQYF
TGTGCCAGCAGTCCACACAGAGACAGGGGGATCCAGTACTTC
>once|TRBD1|TRBJ1-4|TRBV2
CAGSGTESGNEKLFF
TGTGCCGGATCCGGGACAGAATCGGGTAATGAAAAACTGTTTTTT
>few|.|TRBJ2-1|TRBV28
CASSLFRYYNEQFF
TGTGCCAGCAGTTTATTCAGGTACTACAATGAGCAGTTCTTC
>.|.|TRBJ2-7|TRBV28
CASRLLADTYEQYF
TGTGCCAGCAGGCTACTAGCAGATACCTACGAGCAGTACTTC
>once|.|TRBJ1-5|TRBV11-2
CASSLWGSSNQPQHF
TGTGCCAGCAGCTTATGGGGCAGCAGCAATCAGCCCCAGCATTTT
>.|.|TRBJ1-6|TRBV7-2
CASSSPTGNSPLHF
TGTGCCAGCAGCTCCCCGACGGGAAATTCACCCCTCCACTTT
>.|.|TRBJ1-5|TRBV5-4
CASSLDRDQPQHF
TGTGCCAGCAGCTTGGACAGGGACCAGCCCCAGCATTTT
>.|TRBD1|TRBJ1-5|TRBV19
CASSLGQGTQPQHF
TGTGCCAGTAGTCTGGGACAGGGGACTCAGCCCCAGCATTTT
>.|TRBD1|TRBJ1-2|TRBV7-9
CASSPRQGAGYGYTF
TGTGCCAGCAGCCCTCGACAGGGGGCAGGCTATGGCTACACCTTC
>.|TRBD2|TRBJ2-2|TRBV9
CASSVALMTSGSGLGELFF
TGTGCCAGCAGCGTAGCCCTTATGACTAGCGGGAGTGGTCTCGGGGAGCTGTTTTTT
>.|.|TRBJ1-6|TRBV5-5
CASSLDRNNSPLHF
TGTGCCAGCAGCTTGGACAGGAATAATTCACCCCTCCACTTT
>.|.|TRBJ2-1|TRBV7-2
CASSLALPVLSGLNEQFF
TGTGCCAGCAGCTTAGCGCTACCCGTACTTAGCGGACTCAATGAGCAGTTCTTC
>.|TRBD1|TRBJ2-2|TRBV28
CASSPTGVWTGELFF
TGTGCCAGCAGTCCAACAGGGGTATGGACCGGGGAGCTGTTTTTT
>once|.|TRBJ1-2|TRBV2
CASSDAQAYGYTF
TGTGCCAGCAGTGATGCACAGGCCTATGGCTACACCTTC
>.|TRBD2|TRBJ2-3|TRBV23-1
CASSQFNPGGTAPDTQYF
TGCGCCAGCAGTCAATTCAACCCGGGAGGGACTGCCCCCGATACGCAGTATTTT
>.|.|TRBJ1-5|TRBV3-1/TRBV3-2
CASSPNQANQPQHF
TGTGCCAGCAGCCCCAACCAGGCGAATCAGCCCCAGCATTTT
>.|.|TRBJ1-5|TRBV21-1
CASSSHDRPNQPQHF
TGTGCCAGCAGCAGCCATGACAGGCCAAATCAGCCCCAGCATTTT
>.|.|TRBJ2-1|TRBV6-5
CASSYGAELGEQFF
TGTGCCAGCAGTTACGGGGCGGAGCTTGGAGAGCAGTTCTTC
>.|.|TRBJ1-4|TRBV28
CASSVSLGGNEKLFF
TGTGCCAGCAGTGTATCCTTGGGAGGTAATGAAAAACTGTTTTTT
>.|TRBD1|TRBJ1-1|TRBV28
CASRDRGRRNTEAFF
TGTGCCAGCAGGGACAGGGGTCGAAGGAACACTGAAGCTTTCTTT
>.|TRBD1|TRBJ1-4|TRBV28
CASSGTAPNEKLFF
TGTGCCAGCAGTGGGACAGCCCCAAATGAAAAACTGTTTTTT
>once|.|TRBJ2-1|TRBV5-1
CASSLDSSNNEQFF
TGCGCCAGCAGCTTGGACAGTTCTAACAATGAGCAGTTCTTC
>.|.|TRBJ2-7|TRBV11-1
CASSLGAGPYEQYF
TGTGCCAGCAGCTTAGGGGCGGGACCGTACGAGCAGTACTTC
>.|TRBD1|TRBJ2-3|TRBV18
CASSIEMDRGTDTQYF
TGTGCCAGCTCAATTGAGATGGACAGGGGGACAGATACGCAGTATTTT